The 14 T cell receptor beta chains below come from one sample, sequenced in a study of T-cell memory formation after mild COVID-19 (dated by TCRdb to the early 2020s). Libraries were made using 5' RACE. The listed sequencing device is Illumina NovaSeq 6000. TCRdb passed the public sequencing reads through fastp at Q25 and MiXCR, retaining productive beta sequences. Every CDR3 protein is listed once, alongside the most common genes and DNA of its rows. This sample holds roughly 150,000 distinct CDR3 sequences; around 13% were observed only once. The ten biggest clones cover around 14% of the sample. The sequencing input was PBMCs or a T cell subset sorted from them (not recorded which). These receptors came from an adult woman who had mild COVID-19 (a few samples of this study predate the infection). The sample titles of this study are shuffled in the database, so cell type and time point are left out; the donor was told from shared clones.

The table lists this clonotype with a few counts. The V and J genes are TRBV7-2 and TRBJ2-2; perhaps TRBD2 as D (5 bases). Looked up from germline, CDR1 is SGHTA and CDR2 is FQGNSA. V was cut by 4 bases and J by 2 bases, with 14 bases left in between. The CDR3 is made up of 16 amino acids. Here the CDR3 DNA reads TGTGCCAGCAGCTCACCGGACTCGCTAAACACCGGGGAGCTGTTTTTT. Protein product: CASSSPDSLNTGELFF.

The V gene is TRBV7-6, the J gene TRBJ2-1, with 7 bases that match TRBD2. Unmatched junction bases numbered 5, after V lost 4 bases and J lost 2 bases. The length of the CDR3 is 15 residues. Germline V gene sequence: CDR1 SGHVS, CDR2 FNYEAQ. The CDR3 loop is CASSSGLGAYNEQFF. DNA for the CDR3: TGTGCCAGCAGCTCCGGACTAGGAGCCTACAATGAGCAGTTCTTC.

The chain joins TRBV7-9 to TRBJ2-7; the D gene could be TRBD1 or TRBD2 (5 bases each). This CDR3 has 13 residues. With 7 bases removed from V and 3 bases from J, the gap between germline ends came to 13 bases. Germline V CDR1 and CDR2: SEHNR, FQNEAQ (reference sequence). The CDR3 reads CASTLPGRYEQYF. The CDR3 nucleotides read TGTGCCAGCACGCTCCCGGGACGCTACGAGCAGTACTTC.

There are a few counts of this clonotype. The gene calls are TRBV24-1 and TRBJ2-5, with a tentative D call TRBD2 (5 bases). The V end lost 10 bases, the J end lost 0 bases, and 17 bases lay between the germline ends. The CDR3 sequence is 15 residues long. Germline lookup yields CDR1 KGHDR and CDR2 SFDVKD. CDR3 in DNA: TGTGCCACGGCGGAGGCGGTGGAGTACCAAGAGACCCAGTACTTC. Translation: CATAEAVEYQETQYF.

This clonotype was recorded at least ten times. The rearrangement uses TRBV12-3 or TRBV12-4 and TRBJ2-6, with D possibly matching TRBD2 (5 bases). The CDR3 spans 20 residues. Trimming took off 7 bases at V and 0 bases at J, with 25 bases between the two ends. This chain's CDR3 is CASTLWVRLLYDSGANVLTF. The CDR3 DNA is TGTGCCAGCACCCTTTGGGTGAGACTACTATATGACTCTGGGGCCAACGTCCTGACTTTC.

The gene calls are TRBV3-1 and TRBJ2-5, with 8 bases aligning to TRBD2. Germline V lookup: CDR1 LGHDT, CDR2 YNNKEL (reference sequence). With 0 bases clipped from V and 3 bases from J, the junction kept 3 bases outside the gene matches. The CDR3 contains 15 residues. CDR3 sequence (DNA): TGTGCCAGCAGCCAAGATACTAGCGGAGAAGAGACCCAGTACTTC. Its translation is CASSQDTSGEETQYF.

This clonotype was counted between two and nine times. The rearrangement joins TRBV6-2 or TRBV6-3 to TRBJ2-4; 8 bases map to TRBD1. The CDR3 is made up of 13 amino acids. Germline V gives CDR1 MNHEY, CDR2 SVGEGT. J gave up 13 bases and V 7 bases, and 12 bases lay outside the gene matches. CDR3 sequence reads: CASTRQGARGQYF. The CDR3 DNA reads as TGTGCCAGCACAAGGCAGGGGGCGCGGGGCCAGTACTTC.

The J gene is TRBJ2-7, the V gene TRBV2; D might be TRBD1 (5 bases). Germline assignment: CDR1 SNHLY and CDR2 FYNNEI. The CDR3 loop spans 14 amino acids. Trimming removed 2 bases at V and 1 base at J, with 9 bases between. This CDR3 reads CASSEYPGSYEQYF. In nucleotides, the CDR3 is TGTGCCAGCAGTGAATACCCAGGGTCCTACGAGCAGTACTTC.

Concerning this clonotype: A junction boundary mismatches the germline segment, possibly from a read error. The CDR3 DNA is TGCGCCAGCAGCTCGCCGGGGGGAAATGAGCAGTTATTC. This gives the protein CASSSPGGNEQLF. The genes are TRBV5-1 and TRBJ2-1, with 7 bases that match TRBD2. Germline assignment: CDR1 SGHRS and CDR2 YFSETQ. This CDR3 contains 13 residues.

The CDR3 DNA reads as TGCAGTGCTAGACCCCCGGACAGGGAAGAGACCCAGTACTTC. It is translated as CSARPPDREETQYF. V usage is TRBV20-1 and J usage is TRBJ2-5, with 8 nucleotides matching TRBD1. The germline gives CDR1 DFQATT, CDR2 SNEGSKA (reference sequence). The trim removed 2 bases at V and 3 bases at J, leaving 5 bases unmatched. This CDR3 is built from 14 residues.

This clonotype turned up a few times. The chain couples TRBV2 to TRBJ2-2, with D unclear. Looked up from germline, CDR1 is SNHLY and CDR2 is FYNNEI. The CDR3 covers 14 residues. Trimming took 6 bases from V and 4 from J, leaving 12 bases between them. CDR3 DNA: TGTGCCAGCAGGACTCTAAGCAGCACCGGGGAGCTGTTTTTT. This translates into CASRTLSSTGELFF. Full variable domain (remainder filled in from reference TRBV2 and TRBJ2-2): EPEVTQTPSHQVTQMGQEVILRCVPISNHLYFYWYRQILGQKVEFLVSFYNNEISEKSEIFDDQFSVERPDGSNFTLKIRSTKLEDSAMYFCASRTLSSTGELFFGEGSRLTVL.

The V and J genes are TRBV12-3 or TRBV12-4 and TRBJ2-7; D perhaps matches TRBD1 (6 bases). V was shortened by 6 bases and J by 0 bases, with 18 bases between the two germline ends. The CDR3 extends over 16 amino acids. Here the CDR3 DNA reads TGTGCCAGCAGACTCACCGGCCAGGGGCCCTCCTACGAGCAGTACTTC. This sequence encodes CASRLTGQGPSYEQYF.

This clonotype was observed a handful of times. The chain has TRBV2 and TRBJ2-3; 7 nucleotides align to TRBD1. V shed 8 bases and J 4 bases; nucleotides not matched to a gene: 6. This CDR3 comprises 13 residues. CDR1 and CDR2 from the germline V gene are SNHLY and FYNNEI. CDR3 sequence (DNA): TGTGCCAGCTCCTCGGGACAGTCAGATACGCAGTATTTT. Protein: CASSSGQSDTQYF.

The chain uses TRBV27 and TRBJ2-7; D might be TRBD1 (5 bases). The V end was cut by 6 bases, the J end by 5 bases, with 32 bases between. In germline, CDR1 is MNHEY, CDR2 SMNVEV (reference sequence). This CDR3 contains 19 residues. The DNA of the CDR3 is TGTGCCAGCAGACCCCACCTCGGGCAGGGCTTGTCGACGGCACACGAGCAGTACTTC. It codes for CASRPHLGQGLSTAHEQYF.